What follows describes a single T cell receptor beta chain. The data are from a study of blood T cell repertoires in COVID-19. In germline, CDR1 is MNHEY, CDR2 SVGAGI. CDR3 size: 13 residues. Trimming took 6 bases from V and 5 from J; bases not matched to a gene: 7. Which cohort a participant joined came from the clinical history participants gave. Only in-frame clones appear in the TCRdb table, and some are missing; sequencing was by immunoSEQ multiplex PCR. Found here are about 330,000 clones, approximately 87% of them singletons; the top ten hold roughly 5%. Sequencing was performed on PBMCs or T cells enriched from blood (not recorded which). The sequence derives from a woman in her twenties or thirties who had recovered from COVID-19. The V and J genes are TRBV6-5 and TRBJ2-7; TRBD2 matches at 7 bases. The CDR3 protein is CASRASGVNEQYF. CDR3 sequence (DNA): TGTGCCAGCAGGGCTAGCGGTGTGAACGAGCAGTACTTC.